The rows below give T cell receptor beta chains drawn from one sample of a study of blood T cell repertoires in COVID-19. Here immunoSEQ multiplex PCR was the method, and the copy in TCRdb shows in-frame clones only, minus some. The data show some 51,000 clones, with 75% to 95% seen just once and 6.2% held by the top ten. Input material: peripheral blood. The receptors were sampled from a man aged 35 to 55 with acute or convalescent COVID-19. Each CDR3 is given with its conserved first and last residue. The D gene is left open where the match is weak. A row's size may be missing; if present it is once, few, many or a size class.

cdr3_aa,cdr3_nt,v_call,clone_size,j_call,d_call
CASSLPGTGGTGELFF,TGCGCCAGCAGCTTACCCGGGACAGGAGGCACCGGGGAGCTGTTTTTT,TRBV5-1,NA,TRBJ2-2,TRBD1
CASASQVYQPQHF,TGTGCCAGTGCCTCACAGGTCTATCAGCCCCAGCATTTT,TRBV19,NA,TRBJ1-5,NA
CASSDSQVHSNQPQHF,TGTGCCAGCAGTGACTCGCAGGTTCATAGCAATCAGCCCCAGCATTTT,TRBV25-1,NA,TRBJ1-5,NA
CASSQGTSGSSTDTQYF,TGTGCCAGCAGCCAAGGGACTAGCGGCTCTAGCACAGATACGCAGTATTTT,TRBV4-2,NA,TRBJ2-3,TRBD2
CSVIRPGTSGSLGEQFF,TGCAGCGTGATACGCCCGGGGACTAGCGGGAGCCTCGGGGAGCAGTTCTTC,TRBV29-1,NA,TRBJ2-1,TRBD2
CASSLSADGELFF,TGTGCCAGCAGCTTATCGGCGGACGGGGAGCTGTTTTTT,TRBV11-3,NA,TRBJ2-2,NA
CATSDLSSGAGGELFF,TGTGCCACCAGTGATTTGTCATCAGGGGCCGGCGGGGAGCTGTTTTTT,TRBV24-1,NA,TRBJ2-2,NA
CASSGTGLAGYNEQFF,TGTGCCAGCAGCGGAACCGGACTAGCGGGATACAATGAGCAGTTCTTC,TRBV5-4,NA,TRBJ2-1,TRBD2
CSVEGGGNTEAFF,TGCAGCGTTGAAGGTGGAGGGAACACTGAAGCTTTCTTT,TRBV29-1,NA,TRBJ1-1,NA
CASSPPLTSGRADTQYF,TGCGCCAGCAGCCCGCCCCTGACTAGCGGGAGGGCAGATACGCAGTATTTT,TRBV5-1,NA,TRBJ2-3,TRBD2
CASSGASEKLFF,TGCGCCAGCAGCGGGGCCTCGGAGAAACTGTTTTTT,TRBV4-3,NA,TRBJ1-4,NA
CASSLEGGSEAFF,TGTGCCAGCAGCTTAGAAGGGGGCTCCGAAGCTTTCTTT,TRBV7-9,NA,TRBJ1-1,TRBD1
CASSFAEGREQFF,TGTGCCAGCAGCTTCGCGGAGGGGAGGGAGCAGTTCTTC,TRBV5-4,NA,TRBJ2-1,NA
CASSLYSLLSDTEAFF,TGTGCCAGCAGTTTGTACAGCCTACTTTCTGACACTGAAGCTTTCTTT,TRBV27,NA,TRBJ1-1,NA
CASSSLAGGPVEQYF,TGTGCCAGCAGCTCCTTAGCGGGAGGGCCTGTTGAGCAGTACTTC,TRBV11-3,NA,TRBJ2-7,TRBD2
CASSQADATYATDTQYF,TGTGCCAGCAGCCAAGCCGACGCGACTTATGCCACAGATACGCAGTATTTT,TRBV3-1/TRBV3-2,NA,TRBJ2-3,NA
CASSAGQGSSGNTIYF,TGCGCCAGCAGCGCTGGACAGGGAAGCTCTGGAAACACCATATATTTT,TRBV5-1,NA,TRBJ1-3,TRBD1
CASSLSGMNRGFNEQFF,TGTGCCAGCAGCTTATCCGGTATGAACAGAGGGTTCAATGAGCAGTTCTTC,TRBV7-8,NA,TRBJ2-1,NA
CASSLDKNTEAFF,TGCGCCAGCAGCTTGGACAAGAACACTGAAGCTTTCTTT,TRBV5-1,NA,TRBJ1-1,NA
CASSVESQSQQFF,TGCGCCAGCAGCGTGGAAAGTCAGTCTCAGCAGTTCTTC,TRBV5-1,NA,TRBJ2-1,NA
CASSSMTANTEAFF,TGTGCCAGCAGCTCAATGACAGCGAACACTGAAGCTTTCTTT,TRBV7-2,NA,TRBJ1-1,NA
CATRPGTSGRLETQYF,TGTGCCACCCGTCCCGGGACTAGCGGGAGATTAGAGACCCAGTACTTC,TRBV15,NA,TRBJ2-5,TRBD2
CASRETGTTRYGYTF,TGTGCCAGCAGAGAAACAGGGACCACCCGCTATGGCTACACCTTC,TRBV2,NA,TRBJ1-2,NA
CASSSWTSGTEEQFF,TGTGCCAGCAGCTCATGGACTAGCGGCACTGAGGAGCAGTTCTTC,TRBV11-3,once,TRBJ2-1,TRBD2
CASSATGGSTDTQYF,TGTGCCAGCAGTGCTACAGGGGGTAGCACAGATACGCAGTATTTT,TRBV9,NA,TRBJ2-3,TRBD1
CASSQDSRGYTF,TGCGCCAGCAGCCAAGATTCTCGTGGCTACACCTTC,TRBV4-1,NA,TRBJ1-2,NA